Following are 32 T cell receptor beta chains from one sample sequenced in a study of control samples from healthy donors and cancer patients. Profiling relied on immunoSEQ multiplex PCR, and the TCRdb table lists in-frame clones only, not all of them. This sample has approximately 170,000 clones, with 85% to 90% found just once. The sequenced sample was blood. Receptors were obtained from a woman aged 25 to 45 in good health.

This chain links TRBV25-1 with TRBJ2-3, with a weak D call TRBD1 (5 bases). V shed 11 bases and J shed 4 bases, with 13 bases lying between them. The germline V gene encodes CDR1 MGHDK and CDR2 SYGVNS. The CDR3 totals 12 residues. For the CDR3, the DNA is TGTGCCTCACAGGTCCCCCCAGATACGCAGTATTTT. Translated, it gives CASQVPPDTQYF.

This clone was found a few times. The chain links TRBV6-2 or TRBV6-3 to TRBJ1-1; D is undetermined. From germline, CDR1 is MNHEY and CDR2 SVGEGT. V lost 0 bases to trimming and J lost 2 bases, with 10 bases between them. The CDR3 length is 15 residues. The CDR3 coding sequence is TGTGCCAGCAGTTACTCTGCGACTGGAAACACTGAAGCTTTCTTT. It specifies CASSYSATGNTEAFF.

The chain joins TRBV14 to TRBJ2-3; 7 nucleotides line up with TRBD2. After removal of 3 bases from V and 1 base from J, the junction contained 4 bases not matched to a gene. The CDR3 covers 15 residues. Germline-derived CDR1 and CDR2 are SGHDN and FVKESK. CDR3 region: CASSQRTRGTDTQYF. For the CDR3, the DNA is TGTGCCAGCAGCCAGCGGACTAGAGGCACAGATACGCAGTATTTT.

V gene TRBV2 combines with J gene TRBJ1-1; perhaps TRBD1 as D (5 bases). Deletions cut 6 bases from V and 10 bases from J, with 21 bases between. Germline V gene data show CDR1 as SNHLY and CDR2 as FYNNEI. The CDR3 is made up of 14 amino acids. The CDR3 reads CASRSGTSGGAAFF. The CDR3 DNA follows: TGTGCCAGCAGGAGCGGGACTTCGGGTGGGGCAGCTTTCTTT.

The rearrangement joins TRBV9 to TRBJ2-6; D might be TRBD2 (6 bases). The germline V gene encodes CDR1 SGDLS and CDR2 YYNGEE. Trimming took off 3 bases at V and 2 bases at J, with 21 bases between the two ends. The CDR3 has 19 residues. The CDR3 DNA sequence: TGTGCCAGCAGCGGACACCGGGACTTTGGACCGGCTGGGGCCAACGTCCTGACTTTC. It yields the protein CASSGHRDFGPAGANVLTF.

The chain recombines TRBV19 with TRBJ1-5; TRBD1 might be the D (6 bases). This CDR3 is 14 amino acids long. Germline lookup yields CDR1 LNHDA and CDR2 SQIVND (reference sequence). V was shortened by 6 bases and J by 6 bases, with 15 bases between the two germline ends. CDR3 protein: CASSRLTGTQPQHF. In nucleotides, the CDR3 is TGTGCCAGTAGCCGACTAACAGGGACTCAGCCCCAGCATTTT.

CDR3 protein: CAISFGSTSGGLKTGELFF. The CDR3 DNA sequence: TGTGCCATCAGTTTTGGTAGTACTAGCGGAGGGCTCAAGACCGGGGAGCTGTTTTTT. The rearrangement links TRBV10-3 to TRBJ2-2; 8 bases line up with TRBD2. This CDR3 contains 19 residues. The V and J ends lost 5 bases and 5 bases, in that order; junction bases with no gene match: 19. Germline assignment: CDR1 ENHRY and CDR2 SYGVKD.

The J gene is TRBJ1-1, the V gene TRBV18; D is unclear. CDR3 length: 14 residues. Germline lookup yields CDR1 KGHSH and CDR2 LQKENI. Trimming took off 2 bases at V and 3 bases at J, with 10 bases between the two ends. The CDR3 loop reads CASSPGLGHTEAFF. For the CDR3, the DNA is TGTGCCAGCTCACCAGGGCTGGGCCACACTGAAGCTTTCTTT.

The J gene is TRBJ1-5, the V gene TRBV7-8; the D is unclear. Trimming took 5 bases from V and 1 from J, leaving 18 bases between them. CDR3 length: 17 residues. The germline V gene encodes CDR1 SGHVS and CDR2 FQNEAQ. For the CDR3, the DNA is TGTGCCAGCAGCGAATACCCGACCGGACCGAGCAATCAGCCCCAGCATTTT. Translation: CASSEYPTGPSNQPQHF.

This sequence joins TRBV7-6 and TRBJ2-1, with TRBD2 matching over 8 bases. The CDR3 length is 15 residues. From germline, CDR1 is SGHVS and CDR2 FNYEAQ. The ends lost 3 bases at V and 7 bases at J; junction bases unmatched: 8. The chain's CDR3 is CASSLFREGLNEQFF. CDR3 nucleotides: TGTGCCAGCAGCTTGTTCCGGGAGGGCCTGAATGAGCAGTTCTTC.

A few counts support this clone. The gene calls are TRBV30 and TRBJ1-6; TRBD1 agrees at 7 bases. J lost 6 bases, V lost 4 bases, and 3 bases had no gene match. In germline, CDR1 is GTSNPN, CDR2 SVGIG (reference sequence). This CDR3 spans 13 amino acids. The CDR3 bases are TGTGCCTGGACCCGGGACAGTAATTCACCCCTCCACTTT. Its protein product is CAWTRDSNSPLHF.

The chain joins TRBV7-9 to TRBJ2-7, with TRBD2 matching 7 bases. Germline assignment: CDR1 SEHNR and CDR2 FQNEAQ (reference sequence). The CDR3 has 14 residues. With V trimmed by 4 bases and J by 2 bases, 5 bases remained unmatched. The CDR3 reads CASSSSAGAYEQYV. In DNA, the CDR3 is TGTGCCAGCAGCTCATCCGCGGGGGCCTACGAGCAGTACGTC.

V and J are TRBV29-1 and TRBJ1-2, with D possibly TRBD1 on 5 matching bases. CDR3 size: 12 residues. The V end lost 2 bases, the J end lost 4 bases, and 8 bases lay between the germline ends. CDR1 is SQVTM, CDR2 ANQGSEA, per germline. CDR3 coding DNA: TGCAGCGTTGAACAGGGTGGCTATGGCTACACCTTC. Residues: CSVEQGGYGYTF.

The chain couples TRBV19 to TRBJ2-7, with 7 positions matching TRBD1. J lost 2 bases, V lost 5 bases, and 12 bases had no gene match. The CDR3 is 16 amino acids. CDR1 and CDR2 (germline): LNHDA, SQIVND (reference sequence). CDR3 DNA: TGTGCCAGTAGTCTCTCGACCGGGACAGCCCCCTACGAGCAGTACTTC. The encoded protein is CASSLSTGTAPYEQYF.

The rearrangement links TRBV19 to TRBJ2-7; D could derive from TRBD1 or TRBD2 (5 bases each). The CDR3 is 16 residues long. Trimming shortened V by 6 bases and J by 2 bases, and 20 bases separated the two germline ends. Germline assignment: CDR1 LNHDA and CDR2 SQIVND (reference sequence). The DNA for the CDR3 is TGTGCCAGTAGGACAACTTCGGGGCAAGGCCCCTACGAGCAGTACTTC. Translation gives CASRTTSGQGPYEQYF.

This clone has just a few counts. This chain uses TRBV10-3 with TRBJ2-2; maybe TRBD1 (6 bases). Looked up from germline, CDR1 is ENHRY and CDR2 is SYGVKD. Trimming removed 6 bases at V and 5 bases at J, with 19 bases between. The CDR3 is 16 residues long. The CDR3 region is CAISTPPGVGTGELFF. DNA for the CDR3: TGTGCCATCAGCACACCACCAGGGGTAGGGACCGGGGAGCTGTTTTTT.

With regard to this clone: The same CDR3 also results from other DNA sequences found in this sample. The chain links TRBV7-9 to TRBJ1-1; D gene uncertain. CDR3 size: 13 residues. CDR1 SEHNR and CDR2 FQNEAQ come from the germline V gene (reference sequence). The germline V and J ends were trimmed by 2 bases and 1 base, with 5 bases remaining between them. The CDR3 protein is CASSLSGNTEAFF. DNA of the CDR3: TGTGCCAGCAGCTTATCCGGGAACACTGAAGCTTTCTTT.

The CDR3 loop is CASSARGGLAPEQYF. The CDR3 DNA follows: TGTGCCAGCAGCGCCCGAGGGGGACTGGCCCCCGAGCAGTACTTC. The J gene is TRBJ2-7, the V gene TRBV7-2; D might be TRBD1 or TRBD2, each matching 6 bases. CDR1 and CDR2 (germline): SGHTA, FQGNSA. This CDR3 is built from 15 residues. Trimming shortened V by 5 bases and J by 6 bases, and 20 bases separated the two germline ends.

The chain links TRBV5-4 to TRBJ2-1; 14 positions agree with TRBD2. This CDR3 is built from 16 residues. Germline V gene sequence: CDR1 SGHNT, CDR2 YYREEE (reference sequence). V trimming: 1 base; J trimming: 10 bases; junction bases outside the gene matches: 7. CDR3 coding DNA: TGTGCCAGCAGCTTGATCGGGACTAGCGGGAGCGAAGAGCAGTTCTTC. It is translated as CASSLIGTSGSEEQFF.

This rearrangement joins TRBV6-4 to TRBJ2-1, with 8 bases identical to TRBD1. V dropped 6 bases and J dropped 4; count of bases not matched to a gene: 8. Germline CDR1 and CDR2: MRHNA and SNTAGT. The CDR3 consists of 15 residues. CDR3 in DNA: TGTGCCAGCAGCACCGGGACAGGCTTGTACAATGAGCAGTTCTTC. Translated: CASSTGTGLYNEQFF.

The V gene is TRBV2, the J gene TRBJ1-2, with D perhaps matching TRBD1 (5 bases). V shed 4 bases and J shed 7 bases, with 10 bases lying between them. Germline-derived CDR1 and CDR2 are SNHLY and FYNNEI. CDR3 length equals 12 residues. The CDR3 reads CASSGGGPGYTF. CDR3 in DNA: TGTGCCAGCAGTGGGGGGGGACCTGGCTACACCTTC.

This sequence joins TRBV11-3 and TRBJ2-2; 12 bases are a match to TRBD2. Looked up from germline, CDR1 is SGHNT and CDR2 is YENEEA. V shed 4 bases and J 3 bases; nucleotides not matched to a gene: 0. The CDR3 consists of 15 residues. The CDR3 bases are TGTGCCAGCAGCTGGACTAGCGGGGACACCGGGGAGCTGTTTTTT. It translates to CASSWTSGDTGELFF.

The gene calls are TRBV24-1 and TRBJ2-5; 8 bases line up with TRBD1. This CDR3 spans 17 amino acids. CDR1 and CDR2 (germline): KGHDR, SFDVKD. V dropped 4 bases and J dropped 5; count of bases not matched to a gene: 14. The CDR3 DNA sequence: TGTGCCACCAGTGACCCTTCTCCAGGGGGCAGGGCGGAGACCCAGTACTTC. Translation: CATSDPSPGGRAETQYF.

This rearrangement joins TRBV15 to TRBJ2-1; perhaps TRBD2 as D (5 bases). From germline, CDR1 is LNHNV and CDR2 YYDKDF (reference sequence). The germline V and J ends were trimmed by 0 bases and 0 bases, with 6 bases remaining between them. This CDR3 is 15 amino acids long. CDR3 in amino acids: CATSRDRDSYNEQFF. CDR3 in DNA: TGTGCCACCAGCAGAGACCGGGACTCCTACAATGAGCAGTTCTTC.

The J gene is TRBJ2-1, the V gene TRBV19; 9 bases are a match to TRBD2. Losses at the gene ends were 7 bases for V and 4 bases for J; bases not matched to a gene: 2. CDR3 length equals 13 residues. Looked up from germline, CDR1 is LNHDA and CDR2 is SQIVND (reference sequence). CDR3 nucleotides: TGTGCCAGTACGACTAGCGGTTACAATGAGCAGTTCTTC. Translation gives CASTTSGYNEQFF. Full variable domain (outside the CDR3, taken from reference TRBV19 and TRBJ2-1): DGGITQSPKYLFRKEGQNVTLSCEQNLNHDAMYWYRQDPGQGLRLIYYSQIVNDFQKGDIAEGYSVSREKKESFPLTVTSAQKNPTAFYLCASTTSGYNEQFFGPGTRLTVL.

In DNA, the CDR3 is TGTGCCAGCAGCGTAGGGGGACTAGCGAGTATAGAGCAGTTCTTC. Amino acid sequence: CASSVGGLASIEQFF. This chain connects TRBV9 to TRBJ2-1, with 10 bases identical to TRBD2. Per the germline V gene, CDR1 is SGDLS and CDR2 is YYNGEE. The CDR3 totals 15 residues. Trimming cost V 0 bases and J 10 bases; bases outside gene matches: 7.

The rearrangement joins TRBV5-5 to TRBJ2-2; D gene ambiguous. The CDR3 sequence is 13 residues long. V lost 4 bases, J lost 1 base, and 5 bases lay in between. Germline V gene sequence: CDR1 SGHKS, CDR2 YYEKEE (reference sequence). The CDR3, as DNA: TGTGCCAGCAGCACCGGGAACACCGGGGAGCTGTTTTTT. Amino acid sequence: CASSTGNTGELFF.

Here the CDR3 DNA reads TGTGCCAGCTGTATGAGGGGGCGAGATACGCAGTATTTT. Translation: CASCMRGRDTQYF. The chain joins TRBV18 to TRBJ2-3, with 7 positions matching TRBD1. This CDR3 is 13 amino acids long. Losses at the gene ends were 7 bases for V and 5 bases for J; bases not matched to a gene: 6. Germline V CDR1 and CDR2: KGHSH, LQKENI. Filled out from reference TRBV18 and TRBJ2-3, the complete variable domain reads NAGVMQNPRHLVRRRGQEARLRCSPMKGHSHVYWYRQLPEEGLKFMVYLQKENIIDESGMPKERFSAEFPKEGPSILRIQQVVRGDSAAYFCASCMRGRDTQYFGPGTRLTVL.

This rearrangement joins TRBV2 to TRBJ1-2; TRBD1 matches 7 bases. Germline values: CDR1 SNHLY, CDR2 FYNNEI. CDR3 length: 14 residues. V shed 11 bases, J shed 4 bases, and the junction held 13 bases outside the gene matches. For the CDR3, the DNA is TGTGCCGCCGTAACCGGGACAGACTTCTATGGCTACACCTTC. Protein sequence: CAAVTGTDFYGYTF.

This clone has only one observation. V gene TRBV19 combines with J gene TRBJ1-1, with D hard to call. Germline V gene data show CDR1 as LNHDA and CDR2 as SQIVND (reference sequence). CDR3 length: 15 residues. V shed 1 base and J shed 0 bases, with 9 bases lying between them. CDR3 DNA sequence: TGTGCCAGTAGTATAGGAAGGAACTTGAACACTGAAGCTTTCTTT. This encodes CASSIGRNLNTEAFF.

V is TRBV3-1 (or the pseudogene TRBV3-2) and J is TRBJ2-5; 11 nucleotides align to TRBD2. CDR1 is LGHDT, CDR2 YNNKEL, per germline (reference sequence). CDR3 length: 16 amino acids. Trimming cost V 1 base and J 5 bases; bases outside gene matches: 6. CDR3 amino acids: CASSQVLAGGRETQYF. The DNA for the CDR3 is TGTGCCAGCAGCCAAGTCCTAGCGGGAGGTCGGGAGACCCAGTACTTC.

The rearrangement joins TRBV5-1 to TRBJ2-2; the D gene is possibly TRBD2 (6 bases). V was shortened by 3 bases and J by 6 bases, with 15 bases between the two germline ends. Germline V CDR1 and CDR2: SGHRS, YFSETQ. This CDR3 spans 15 amino acids. Here the CDR3 DNA reads TGCGCCAGCAGCTCCGGGACTGAAAGCTCCGGGGAGCTGTTTTTT. This gives the protein CASSSGTESSGELFF.